This T cell receptor beta chain originates from a study of blood T cell repertoires in COVID-19. Across the whole study: The samples span acute and convalescent COVID-19 from the United States, Italy and Spain. Nucleic acid was either cDNA or gDNA, and it came from T cells, B-cell-depleted T cells, or PBMCs.

Germline-derived CDR1 and CDR2 are SEHNR and FQNEAQ (reference sequence). The CDR3 is 15 amino acids. J gave up 5 bases and V 5 bases, and 10 bases lay outside the gene matches. Under the authors' procedure: Reference gene primers were amplified, and this amplification served to estimate nucleated cell counts. TCRdb's copy holds only in-frame clones and misses some; the assay was immunoSEQ multiplex PCR. The V and J calls and clone size were taken over from that table, and D and trimming were inferred from the DNA. Here the sample spans more than 200,000 clones, around four fifths being singletons. The sequencing sample was made of peripheral blood. The chain recombines TRBV7-9 with TRBJ1-2, with 8 bases that match TRBD1. The TCR comes from a woman aged 40 to 50 with active or convalescent COVID-19. CDR3: CASSGHSGTGYGYTF. DNA for the CDR3: TGTGCCAGCAGCGGGCACTCCGGGACAGGATATGGCTACACCTTC. Based on the CDR3 plus reference TRBV7-9 and TRBJ1-2, the full variable domain is DTGVSQNPRHKITKRGQNVTFRCDPISEHNRLYWYRQTLGQGPEFLTYFQNEAQLEKSRLLSDRFSAERPKGSFSTLEIQRTEQGDSAMYLCASSGHSGTGYGYTFGSGTRLTVV.